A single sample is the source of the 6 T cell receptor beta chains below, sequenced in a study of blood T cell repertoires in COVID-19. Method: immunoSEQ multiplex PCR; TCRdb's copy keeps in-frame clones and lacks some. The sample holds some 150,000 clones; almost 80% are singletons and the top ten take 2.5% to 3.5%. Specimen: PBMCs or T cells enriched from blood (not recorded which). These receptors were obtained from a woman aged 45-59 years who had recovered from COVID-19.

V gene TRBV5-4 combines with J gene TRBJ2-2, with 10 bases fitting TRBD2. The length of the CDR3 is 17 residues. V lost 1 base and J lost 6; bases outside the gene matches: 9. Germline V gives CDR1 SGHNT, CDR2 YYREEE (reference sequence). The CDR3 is CASSLLLASGGPGELFF. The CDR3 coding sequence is TGTGCCAGCAGCTTGTTATTGGCTAGCGGGGGCCCCGGGGAGCTGTTTTTT.

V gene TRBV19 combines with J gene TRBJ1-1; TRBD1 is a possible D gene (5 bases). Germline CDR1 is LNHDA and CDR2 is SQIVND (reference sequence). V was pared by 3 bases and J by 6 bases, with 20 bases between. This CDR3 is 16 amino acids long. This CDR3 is CASSISTWTAGPEAFF. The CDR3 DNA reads TGTGCCAGTAGTATTAGTACGTGGACCGCGGGGCCTGAAGCTTTCTTT. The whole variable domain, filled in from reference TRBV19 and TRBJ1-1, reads DGGITQSPKYLFRKEGQNVTLSCEQNLNHDAMYWYRQDPGQGLRLIYYSQIVNDFQKGDIAEGYSVSREKKESFPLTVTSAQKNPTAFYLCASSISTWTAGPEAFFGQGTRLTVV.

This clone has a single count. The CDR3 spells CASSRGGEQFF. CDR3 sequence (DNA): TGTGCCAGCAGCAGGGGCGGGGAGCAGTTCTTC. This chain uses TRBV28 with TRBJ2-1, with a weak D call TRBD1 (6 bases). Germline CDR1 MDHEN, CDR2 SYDVKM. Trimming removed 6 bases from V and 10 bases from J, with 10 bases in between. The CDR3 is 11 residues long.

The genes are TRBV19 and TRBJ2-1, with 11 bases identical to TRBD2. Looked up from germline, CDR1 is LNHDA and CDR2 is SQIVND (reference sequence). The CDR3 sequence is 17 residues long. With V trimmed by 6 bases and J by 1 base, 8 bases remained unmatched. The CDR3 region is CASRSTSGSLSYNEQFF. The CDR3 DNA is TGTGCCAGTAGAAGCACTAGCGGGAGCCTTTCCTACAATGAGCAGTTCTTC.

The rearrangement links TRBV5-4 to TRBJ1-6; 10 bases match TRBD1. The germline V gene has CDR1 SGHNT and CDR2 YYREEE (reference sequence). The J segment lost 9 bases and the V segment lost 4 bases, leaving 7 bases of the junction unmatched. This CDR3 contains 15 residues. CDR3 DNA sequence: TGTGCCAGCAGCCGACAGGGGGCGCAGTCTTCACCCCTCCACTTT. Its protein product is CASSRQGAQSSPLHF.

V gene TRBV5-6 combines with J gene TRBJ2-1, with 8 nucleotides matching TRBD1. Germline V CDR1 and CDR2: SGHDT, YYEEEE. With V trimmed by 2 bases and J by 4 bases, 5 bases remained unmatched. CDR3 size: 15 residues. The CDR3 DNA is TGTGCCAGCAGCTTTGGACAGGGAAGGTACAATGAGCAGTTCTTC. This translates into CASSFGQGRYNEQFF.